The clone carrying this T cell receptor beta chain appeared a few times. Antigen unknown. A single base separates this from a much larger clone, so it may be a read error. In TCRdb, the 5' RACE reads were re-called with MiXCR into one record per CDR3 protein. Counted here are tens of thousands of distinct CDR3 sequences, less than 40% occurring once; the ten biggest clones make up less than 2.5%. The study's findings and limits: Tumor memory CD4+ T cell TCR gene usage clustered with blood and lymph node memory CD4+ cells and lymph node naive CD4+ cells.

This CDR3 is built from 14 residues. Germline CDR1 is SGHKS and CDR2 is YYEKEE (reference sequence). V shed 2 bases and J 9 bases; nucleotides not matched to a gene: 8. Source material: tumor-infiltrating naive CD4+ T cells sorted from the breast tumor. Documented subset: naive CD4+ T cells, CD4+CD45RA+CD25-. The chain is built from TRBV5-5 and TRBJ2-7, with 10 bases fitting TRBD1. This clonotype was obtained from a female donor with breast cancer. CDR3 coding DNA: TGTGCCAGCAGCTTCGGGACAGGGGACAACGGGCAGTACTTC. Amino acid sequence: CASSFGTGDNGQYF. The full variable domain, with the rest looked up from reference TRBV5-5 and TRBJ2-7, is DAGVTQSPTHLIKTRGQQVTLRCSPISGHKSVSWYQQVLGQGPQFIFQYYEKEERGRGNFPDRFSARQFPNYSSELNVNALLLGDSALYLCASSFGTGDNGQYFGPGTRLTVT.